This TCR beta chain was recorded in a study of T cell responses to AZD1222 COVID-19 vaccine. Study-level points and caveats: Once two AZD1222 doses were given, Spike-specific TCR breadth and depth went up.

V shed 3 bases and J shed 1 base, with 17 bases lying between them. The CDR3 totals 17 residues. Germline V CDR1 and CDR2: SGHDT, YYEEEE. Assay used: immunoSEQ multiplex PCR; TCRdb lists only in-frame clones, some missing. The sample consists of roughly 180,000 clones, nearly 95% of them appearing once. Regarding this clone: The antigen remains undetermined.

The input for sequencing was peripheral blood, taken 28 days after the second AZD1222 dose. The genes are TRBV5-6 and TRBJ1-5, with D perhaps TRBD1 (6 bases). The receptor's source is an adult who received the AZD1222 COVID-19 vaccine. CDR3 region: CASSSMRQGRSNQPQHF. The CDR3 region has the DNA TGTGCCAGCAGCTCGATGCGCCAGGGGAGGAGCAATCAGCCCCAGCATTTT.